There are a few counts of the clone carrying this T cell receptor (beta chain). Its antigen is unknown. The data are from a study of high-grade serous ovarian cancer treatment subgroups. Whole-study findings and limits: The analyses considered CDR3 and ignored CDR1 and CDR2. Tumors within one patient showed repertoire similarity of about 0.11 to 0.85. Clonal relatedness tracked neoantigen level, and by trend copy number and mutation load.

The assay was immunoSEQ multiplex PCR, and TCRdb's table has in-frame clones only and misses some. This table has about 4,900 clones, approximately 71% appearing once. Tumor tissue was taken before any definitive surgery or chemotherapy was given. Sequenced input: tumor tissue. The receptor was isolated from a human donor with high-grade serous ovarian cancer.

In DNA form, the CDR3 reads TGTGCCAGCAGCCTCCGGTGGGGGGAAAAACTGTTTTTT. The encoded protein is CASSLRWGEKLFF. The chain couples TRBV7-2 to TRBJ1-4; TRBD1 is a possible D gene (5 bases). CDR1 and CDR2 (germline): SGHTA, FQGNSA. This CDR3 is 13 amino acids long. Trimming took 5 bases from V and 8 from J, leaving 12 bases between them.